What follows describes a single T cell receptor (beta chain). As yet, its antigen is unknown. Germline-derived CDR1 and CDR2 are SGHRS and YFSETQ. There are 13 residues in the CDR3. With 7 bases clipped from V and 4 bases from J, the junction kept 6 bases outside the gene matches. The record originates from a study of cytomegalovirus exposure and HLA in healthy donors. Study outcomes and limitations: Diagnosis of cytomegalovirus status made by the classifier reportedly showed high specificity and sensitivity. Specific recognition of CMV antigens was confirmed in vitro for a few chains (all CMV-associated). About 90% or about 30% of the time was how often most TCR beta V segments were productive, according to an earlier analysis.

Donors sampled were nominally healthy, though unrecorded immune exposures were likely. The PCR contained 60 Vbeta and 13 Jbeta primers. TCRdb keeps only in-frame clones here, not all; method: immunoSEQ multiplex PCR. In the table there are about 150,000 clones, about 80% of which are singletons. The chain links TRBV5-1 to TRBJ2-7; 9 bases map to TRBD1. The sample comprised PBMCs. The receptor was isolated from a woman in her thirties or forties in good health and CMV-seronegative. The CDR3 region is CASQTGGGYEQYF. DNA of the CDR3: TGCGCCAGCCAGACAGGGGGAGGTTACGAGCAGTACTTC.